The rows below give T cell receptor beta chains drawn from one sample of a study of identical twins. One entry per CDR3 protein, called by TCRdb with MiXCR from the 5' RACE reads. The sample consists of about 470,000 distinct CDR3 sequences, more than 20% of them appearing once. These same data were also listed under a study on T cells expressing NK-cell markers.

The material sequenced was CD4+ T cells sorted from blood. These receptors all come from a woman aged 18-35 years in good health. Both conserved end residues are part of each CDR3. D genes are given only for firm matches. Rows may omit the clone size; those that give it use once, few, many or a size class.

clone_size: NA
d_call: NA
v_call: TRBV5-1
j_call: TRBJ1-3
cdr3_nt: TGCGCCAGCAGCTTGGGCCCCGGGACGACTGGAAACACCATATATTTT
cdr3_aa: CASSLGPGTTGNTIYF

clone_size: NA
d_call: TRBD1
v_call: TRBV5-1
j_call: TRBJ2-3
cdr3_nt: TGCGCCAGCAGCTTAGGGGACAGGGACGCAGATACGCAGTATTTT
cdr3_aa: CASSLGDRDADTQYF

clone_size: many
d_call: NA
v_call: TRBV9
j_call: TRBJ2-5
cdr3_nt: TGTGCCAGCAGCGCCTCGCCAGGGATCCAAGAGACCCAGTACTTC
cdr3_aa: CASSASPGIQETQYF

clone_size: NA
d_call: NA
v_call: TRBV12-3/TRBV12-4
j_call: TRBJ1-4
cdr3_nt: TGTGCCAGCAGTTCACAGAGTGAAAAACTGTTTTTT
cdr3_aa: CASSSQSEKLFF

clone_size: NA
d_call: NA
v_call: TRBV4-2
j_call: TRBJ2-3
cdr3_nt: TGTGCCAGCACCGAAGGCTCGGCCACAGATACGCAGTATTTT
cdr3_aa: CASTEGSATDTQYF

clone_size: NA
d_call: TRBD1
v_call: TRBV29-1
j_call: TRBJ1-4
cdr3_nt: TGCAGCGTTGAAGATCCCCAGGGGGCGCGAGAAAAACTGTTTTTT
cdr3_aa: CSVEDPQGAREKLFF

clone_size: NA
d_call: NA
v_call: TRBV23-1
j_call: TRBJ1-1
cdr3_nt: TGCGCCAGCAGCCGTCGGTTGGCGAGGAACACTGAAGCTTTCTTT
cdr3_aa: CASSRRLARNTEAFF

clone_size: NA
d_call: TRBD1
v_call: TRBV5-6
j_call: TRBJ1-5
cdr3_nt: TGTGCCAGCAGCGGTGGACAGGGAAGGGCGAGCCAGCCCCAGCATTTT
cdr3_aa: CASSGGQGRASQPQHF

clone_size: many
d_call: NA
v_call: TRBV30
j_call: TRBJ1-5
cdr3_nt: TGTGCCTGGACAGAAAGACAGCCCCAGCATTTT
cdr3_aa: CAWTERQPQHF

clone_size: NA
d_call: TRBD1
v_call: TRBV5-4
j_call: TRBJ2-1
cdr3_nt: TGTGCCAGCAGCTTGGCGGGACAGTCCTACAATGAGCAGTTCTTC
cdr3_aa: CASSLAGQSYNEQFF

clone_size: few
d_call: NA
v_call: TRBV20-1
j_call: TRBJ2-5
cdr3_nt: TGCAGTGCTACTTTCCAAGAGACCCAGTACTTC
cdr3_aa: CSATFQETQYF

clone_size: few
d_call: TRBD2
v_call: TRBV15
j_call: TRBJ2-7
cdr3_nt: TGTGCCACCAGCAGATCCGCCGGACTAGCCTCCTACGAGCAGTACTTC
cdr3_aa: CATSRSAGLASYEQYF

clone_size: NA
d_call: NA
v_call: TRBV6-5
j_call: TRBJ2-7
cdr3_nt: TGTGCCAGCAGTTACGGGGGTTCGACATCCTACGAGCAGTACTTC
cdr3_aa: CASSYGGSTSYEQYF